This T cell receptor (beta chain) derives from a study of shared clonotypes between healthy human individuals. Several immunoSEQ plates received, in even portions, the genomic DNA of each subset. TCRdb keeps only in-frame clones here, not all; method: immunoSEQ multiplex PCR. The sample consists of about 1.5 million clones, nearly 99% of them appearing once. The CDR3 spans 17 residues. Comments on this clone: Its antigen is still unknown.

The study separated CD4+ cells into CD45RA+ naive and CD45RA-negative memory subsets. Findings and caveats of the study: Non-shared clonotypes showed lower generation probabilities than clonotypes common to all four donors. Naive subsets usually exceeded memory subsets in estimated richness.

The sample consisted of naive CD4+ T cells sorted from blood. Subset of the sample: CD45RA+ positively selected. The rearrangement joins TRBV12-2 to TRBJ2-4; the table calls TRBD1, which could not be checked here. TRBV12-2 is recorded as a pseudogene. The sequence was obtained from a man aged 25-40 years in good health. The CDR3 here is CASRFYRGFLSKNIQYF. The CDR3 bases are TGTGCAAGTCGCTTTTACAGGGGGTTTTTGAGCAAAAACATTCAGTACTTC.